The entry below describes one TCR beta chain. Its antigen is not yet known. The input lacks base qualities; no much larger clone sits a single base away. Survey-level immunoSEQ TCR-beta sequencing was performed on DNA from CEF-cultured naive and memory CD4+ T cells. The original pipeline was this. During preprocessing, nonproductive sequences were discarded, as were any CDR3s that did not begin with C, did not end with F or W, or were shorter than 7 amino acids. The MANAFEST web app identified antigen-specific clonotypes based on expansion compared with the reference and other culture wells. To be counted as positive, a clone had to show significant expansion compared with the reference culture, at an FDR below 0.05, in 2 of 3 replicate wells. A further requirement for positive clones was significant expansion compared with all other tandem wells, along with an odds ratio above 5. Cultured and uncultured naive and memory CD4+ repertoires were searched for previously identified spike- and CEF-reactive CDR3s. CDR3 homology was quantified as pairwise Levenshtein distance, calculated with the stringdist R package after three terminal residues were trimmed from each end. In its TCRdb copy, this immuneACCESS table keeps in-frame sequences only and misses some clones. Where compared with another copy, unresolved V genes explain less than half of these, and the others have no known cause. The V and J calls and clone size come from that table; D and trimming were worked out from the DNA. The sample has more than 35,000 clones on record, under 85% of them singletons. The ten largest make up around 21% of the sample.

CDR1 and CDR2 were assigned from the germline V gene (reference sequence) as LNHNV and YYDKDF. From the cysteine up to the phenylalanine, the CDR3 has a length of 17 residues. The kept DNA is CDR3 alone, 51 bases in frame from the first base. V is clipped by 0 bases and J by 4 bases, and the sequence between their germline boundaries is 15 bases long. The sample belongs to a study of CD4 T cells in relation to SARS-CoV-2 and coronaviruses (dated by TCRdb to the early 2020s). In the study overall: In the ViraFEST assay, PBMCs were cultured with antigen for 9 to 10 days, after which TCR beta CDR3s were sequenced to identify antigen-specific clonal expansions. The roughly 12 convalescent patients included 8 males and 4 females; two subjects were Hispanic. Memory CD4+ T cell crossreactivity between SARS-CoV-2 and common cold coronavirus spike proteins was assessed at the TCR clonotype level in the study. Patient-derived lymphoblastoid cell lines were used to map the HLA restriction of shared crossreactive spike epitopes. Across all 12 patients in the full convalescent cohort, ages ranged from about 21 to 80 years, with a median of 38. Expansion assays from other donors in the study were sequenced with a different, Illumina-based TCR-beta assay. The Adaptive Biotechnologies TCR-sequencing kit was used to sequence samples from a few pre-COVID donors and the naive versus memory experiments, whereas other data were Illumina-based. Beyond this particular receptor, the publication reports: Naive versus memory sequencing indicated that memory recall responses, rather than primary responses primed during culture, are detected by the assay. Small numbers of patients and of tested TCRs were a limitation of the study. Crossreactive clones showed significantly weaker SARS-CoV-2-driven expansion than monoreactive clones, consistent with antigenic imprinting. No donor contributed both pre-pandemic and post-infection samples, which limited tracing the source of pre-existing responses. Roughly 60% of donors had memory CD4+ clonotypes that crossrecognized SARS-CoV-2 and at least one common cold coronavirus spike. Crossreactivity analysis centred on spike protein, so crossreactivity against other viral proteins was not assessed.

Naive and memory CD4+ T cells were separated from cryopreserved PBMCs through CD4 enrichment, which was followed by EasySep naive CD4+ T cell enrichment. Sorted naive or memory CD4+ T cells (about 97,000) were grown at a 1:1 ratio with T cell-depleted PBMCs and CEF peptides for around eleven days. Each peptide culture condition was generally run in triplicate replicate wells. PBMCs were isolated from leukapheresis product or whole blood by Ficoll-Paque PLUS gradient centrifugation. PBMCs were either used fresh in the expansion assay or cryopreserved at -140 degrees C. The QIAamp Micro DNA Kit was used to extract genomic DNA from the CD4+ T cells.

The sequence joins TRBV15 to TRBJ2-2; the D region may be TRBD1 or TRBD2, each matching 5 bases equally. The sample consisted of memory CD4+ T cells from PBMCs, cultured in vitro. According to the study, the label for this sample's cell subset or site signals: memory (non-naive) CD4+ T cells. This receptor was identified in an adult with COVID-19. The CDR3 corresponds to CATSRDTGPYSTGELFF. The sequence in DNA is TGTGCCACCAGCAGAGATACGGGGCCCTACAGCACCGGGGAGCTGTTTTTT.